This TCR beta chain was sequenced for a study of T-cell reconstitution after alpha-beta-depleted transplantation in children. V lost 5 bases to trimming and J lost 7 bases; unmatched junction nucleotides: 8. Germline CDR1 SEHNR, CDR2 FQNEAQ (reference sequence). The CDR3 contains 14 residues. This clonotype was detected many times. TCRbeta library construction was performed incorporating unique molecular identifiers. In TCRdb, the PCR reads were re-called with MiXCR into one record per CDR3 protein. The table records under 300,000 distinct CDR3 sequences, 9.7% of them present only once. This clonotype originated in a human donor who donated a stem cell graft to a child with SCID. The sample here was PBMCs from the stem cell graft donor, taken from the stem cell graft. This chain joins TRBV7-9 and TRBJ1-2; TRBD1 aligns across 9 bases. CDR3 sequence reads: CASSPQTGGSGYTF. The DNA for the CDR3 is TGTGCCAGCAGCCCCCAGACAGGGGGATCTGGCTACACCTTC.